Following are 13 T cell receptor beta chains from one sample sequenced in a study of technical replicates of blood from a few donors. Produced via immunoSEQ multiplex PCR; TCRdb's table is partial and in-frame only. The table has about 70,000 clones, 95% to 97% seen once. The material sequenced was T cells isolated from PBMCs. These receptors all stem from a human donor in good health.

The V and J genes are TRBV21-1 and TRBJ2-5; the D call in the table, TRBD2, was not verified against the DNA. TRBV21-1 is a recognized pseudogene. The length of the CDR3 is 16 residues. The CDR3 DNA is TGTGCCAGCAGCAAACTCTCGGGGGGACGCCTGGAGACCCAGTACTTC. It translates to CASSKLSGGRLETQYF.

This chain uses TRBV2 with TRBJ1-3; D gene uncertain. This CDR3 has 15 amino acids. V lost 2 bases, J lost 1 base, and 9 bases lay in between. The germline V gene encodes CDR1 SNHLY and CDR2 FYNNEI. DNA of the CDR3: TGTGCCAGCAGTGAATTAGGAGCTTCTGGAAACACCATATATTTT. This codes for CASSELGASGNTIYF.

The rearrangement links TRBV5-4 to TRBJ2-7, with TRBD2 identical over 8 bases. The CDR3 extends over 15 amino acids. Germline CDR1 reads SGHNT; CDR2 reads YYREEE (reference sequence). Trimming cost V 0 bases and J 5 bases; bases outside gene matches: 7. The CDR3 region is CASSLGSGSRNEQYF. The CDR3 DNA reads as TGTGCCAGCAGCTTGGGGAGCGGGAGCCGTAACGAGCAGTACTTC.

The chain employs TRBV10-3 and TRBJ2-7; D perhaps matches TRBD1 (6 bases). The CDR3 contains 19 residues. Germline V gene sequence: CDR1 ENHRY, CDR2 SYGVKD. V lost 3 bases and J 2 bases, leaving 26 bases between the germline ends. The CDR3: CAISDLVNNRVREPYEQYF. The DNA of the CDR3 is TGTGCCATCAGTGATTTGGTCAACAACAGGGTGAGGGAACCCTACGAGCAGTACTTC.

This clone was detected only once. CDR3 residues: CASSFLGAGSSYNEQFF. The CDR3 DNA sequence: TGTGCCAGCAGTTTCCTCGGGGCCGGGAGCTCCTACAATGAGCAGTTCTTC. J is TRBJ2-1 and V is TRBV27; D perhaps matches TRBD2 (6 bases). Trimming cost V 3 bases and J 0 bases, with 15 bases left between them. The germline V gene has CDR1 MNHEY and CDR2 SMNVEV (reference sequence). The CDR3 sequence is 17 residues long.

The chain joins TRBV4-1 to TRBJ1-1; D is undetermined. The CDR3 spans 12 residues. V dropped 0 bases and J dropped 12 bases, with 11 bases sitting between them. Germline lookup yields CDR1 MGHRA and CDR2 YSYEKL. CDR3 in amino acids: CASSQDPYRTFF. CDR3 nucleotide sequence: TGCGCCAGCAGCCAAGATCCCTATAGAACTTTCTTT.

CDR3 nucleotide sequence: TGTGCCAGCAGCTCGGTCCAGCCCCAGCATTTT. Amino acids: CASSSVQPQHF. The chain uses TRBV11-2 and TRBJ1-5; D uncertain. Germline assignment: CDR1 SGHAT and CDR2 FQNNGV. CDR3 length equals 11 residues. Trimming cost V 4 bases and J 7 bases, with 5 bases left between them.

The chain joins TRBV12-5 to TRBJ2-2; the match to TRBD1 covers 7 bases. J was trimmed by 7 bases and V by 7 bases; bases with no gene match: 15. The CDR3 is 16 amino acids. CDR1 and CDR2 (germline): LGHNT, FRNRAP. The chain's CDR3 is CASAPLPRGWYGELFF. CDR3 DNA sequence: TGTGCTAGTGCCCCACTTCCCAGGGGGTGGTACGGGGAGCTGTTTTTT. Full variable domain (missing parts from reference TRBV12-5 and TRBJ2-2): DARVTQTPRHKVTEMGQEVTMRCQPILGHNTVFWYRQTMMQGLELLAYFRNRAPLDDSGMPKDRFSAEMPDATLATLKIQPSEPRDSAVYFCASAPLPRGWYGELFFGEGSRLTVL.

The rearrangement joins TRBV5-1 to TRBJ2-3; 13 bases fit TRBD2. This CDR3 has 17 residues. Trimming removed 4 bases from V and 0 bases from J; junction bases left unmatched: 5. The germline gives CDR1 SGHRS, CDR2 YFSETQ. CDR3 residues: CASSRTSGGLSTDTQYF. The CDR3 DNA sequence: TGCGCCAGCAGCCGGACTAGCGGGGGCCTTAGCACAGATACGCAGTATTTT.

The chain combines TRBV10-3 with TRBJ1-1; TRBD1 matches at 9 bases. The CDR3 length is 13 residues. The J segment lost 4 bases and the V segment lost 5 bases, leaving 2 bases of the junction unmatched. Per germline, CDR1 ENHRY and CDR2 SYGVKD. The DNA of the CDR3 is TGTGCCATCAGTCGGGACAGGGCCACTGAAGCTTTCTTT. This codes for CAISRDRATEAFF.

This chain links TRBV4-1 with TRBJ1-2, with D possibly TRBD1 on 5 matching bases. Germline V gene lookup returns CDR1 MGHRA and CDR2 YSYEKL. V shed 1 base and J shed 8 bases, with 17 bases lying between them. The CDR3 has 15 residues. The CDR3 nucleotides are TGCGCCAGCAGCCAAGTCGGAGACAGTTCTGACGGCTACACCTTC. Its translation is CASSQVGDSSDGYTF.

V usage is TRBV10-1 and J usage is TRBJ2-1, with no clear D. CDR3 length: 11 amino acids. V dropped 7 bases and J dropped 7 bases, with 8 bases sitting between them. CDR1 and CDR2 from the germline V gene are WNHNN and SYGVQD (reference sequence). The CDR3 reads CASTDGNEQFF. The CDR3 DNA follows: TGCGCCAGCACCGACGGGAATGAGCAGTTCTTC.

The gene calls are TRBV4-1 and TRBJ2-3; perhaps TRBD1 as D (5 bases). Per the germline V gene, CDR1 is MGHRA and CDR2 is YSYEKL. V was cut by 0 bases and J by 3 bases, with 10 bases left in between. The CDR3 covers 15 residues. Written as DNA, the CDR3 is TGCGCCAGCAGCCAAGAGTCAGGGTTAACAGATACGCAGTATTTT. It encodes CASSQESGLTDTQYF.